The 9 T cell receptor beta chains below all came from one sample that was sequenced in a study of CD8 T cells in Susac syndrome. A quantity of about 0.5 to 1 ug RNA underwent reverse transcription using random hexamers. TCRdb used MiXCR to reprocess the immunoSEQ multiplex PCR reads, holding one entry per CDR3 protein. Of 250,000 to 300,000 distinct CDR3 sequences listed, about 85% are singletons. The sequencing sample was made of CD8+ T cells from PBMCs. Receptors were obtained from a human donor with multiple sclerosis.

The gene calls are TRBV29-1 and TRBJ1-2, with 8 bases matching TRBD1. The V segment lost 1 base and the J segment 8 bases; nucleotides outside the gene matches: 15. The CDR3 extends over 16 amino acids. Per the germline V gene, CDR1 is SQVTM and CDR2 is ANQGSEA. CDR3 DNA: TGCAGCGTTGAAGGAGGCGCGGGTCGACAGGGGCCGGGCTACACCTTC. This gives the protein CSVEGGAGRQGPGYTF.

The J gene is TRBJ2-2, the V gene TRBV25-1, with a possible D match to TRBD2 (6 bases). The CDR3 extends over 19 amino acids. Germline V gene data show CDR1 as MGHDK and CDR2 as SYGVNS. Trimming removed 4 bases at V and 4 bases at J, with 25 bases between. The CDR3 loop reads CASSGPKRRGGTVTGELFF. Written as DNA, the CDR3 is TGTGCCAGCAGTGGCCCTAAGAGAAGAGGCGGGACGGTCACCGGGGAGCTGTTTTTT.

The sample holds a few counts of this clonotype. The CDR3 protein is CASSARLAGRDEQFF. The CDR3 nucleotides are TGTGCCAGCAGCGCCAGACTAGCGGGACGGGATGAGCAGTTCTTC. The chain uses TRBV7-3 and TRBJ2-1, with TRBD2 identical over 11 bases. The J segment lost 8 bases and the V segment lost 5 bases, leaving 8 bases of the junction unmatched. Looked up from germline, CDR1 is SGHTA and CDR2 is FQGTGA. The CDR3 extends over 15 amino acids.

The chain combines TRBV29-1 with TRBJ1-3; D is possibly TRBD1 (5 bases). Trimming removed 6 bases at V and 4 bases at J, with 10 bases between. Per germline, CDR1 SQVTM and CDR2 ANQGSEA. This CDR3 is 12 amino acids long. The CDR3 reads CSVAGQGNTIYF. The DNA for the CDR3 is TGCAGCGTAGCAGGGCAGGGAAACACCATATATTTT.

As DNA, the CDR3 is TGTGCCAGCTCACTTTCCGGGACTAGCGGGACCTTATACAATGAGCAGTTCTTC. Encoded protein: CASSLSGTSGTLYNEQFF. This rearrangement joins TRBV18 to TRBJ2-1, with 13 bases lining up with TRBD2. V dropped 4 bases and J dropped 4; count of bases not matched to a gene: 10. Germline loops: CDR1 KGHSH, CDR2 LQKENI. This CDR3 is built from 18 residues. Drawing the rest from reference TRBV18 and TRBJ2-1, the complete variable domain is NAGVMQNPRHLVRRRGQEARLRCSPMKGHSHVYWYRQLPEEGLKFMVYLQKENIIDESGMPKERFSAEFPKEGPSILRIQQVVRGDSAAYFCASSLSGTSGTLYNEQFFGPGTRLTVL.

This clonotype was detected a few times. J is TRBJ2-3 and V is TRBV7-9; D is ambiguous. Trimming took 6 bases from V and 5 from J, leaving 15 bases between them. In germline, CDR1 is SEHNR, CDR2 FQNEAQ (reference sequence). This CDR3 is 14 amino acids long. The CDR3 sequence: CASRTSADLDTQYF. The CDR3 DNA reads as TGTGCCAGCAGAACCTCGGCGGATTTAGATACGCAGTATTTT.

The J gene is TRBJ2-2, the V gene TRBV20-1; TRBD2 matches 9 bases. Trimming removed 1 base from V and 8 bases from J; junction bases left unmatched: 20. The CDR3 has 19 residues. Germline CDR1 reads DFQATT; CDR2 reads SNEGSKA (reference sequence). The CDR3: CSARANTRLAGGRRGELFF. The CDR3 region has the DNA TGCAGTGCTAGAGCGAACACCCGTCTCGCGGGAGGGCGACGGGGGGAGCTGTTTTTT.

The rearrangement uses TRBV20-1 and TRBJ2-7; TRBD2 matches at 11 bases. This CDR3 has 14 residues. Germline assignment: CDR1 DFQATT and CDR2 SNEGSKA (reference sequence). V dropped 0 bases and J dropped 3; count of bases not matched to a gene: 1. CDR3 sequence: CSARDGTSGYEQYF. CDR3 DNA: TGCAGTGCTAGAGACGGGACTAGCGGCTACGAGCAGTACTTC.

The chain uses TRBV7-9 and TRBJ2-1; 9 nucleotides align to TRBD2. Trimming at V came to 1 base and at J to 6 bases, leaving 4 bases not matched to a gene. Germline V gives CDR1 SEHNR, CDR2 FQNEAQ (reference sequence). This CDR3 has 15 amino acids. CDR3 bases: TGTGCCAGCAGCTTAGTAGCGGGAGTGTTCAATGAGCAGTTCTTC. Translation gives CASSLVAGVFNEQFF.